This T cell receptor beta chain appears in the sequencing data of a study of blood T cells in healthy people across ages. Study-wide findings and caveats: Unsorted PBMCs prevented conclusive naive versus antigen-experienced comparison.

CDR3 length: 15 residues. Trimming stripped 3 bases from V and 2 bases from J, with 14 bases between. Germline V gene sequence: CDR1 ENHRY, CDR2 SYGVKD. About this clonotype: Its antigen is as yet unknown.

It was with a sample-barcoded 5' primer and a J-beta primer mix that a second PCR of roughly 7 to 12 cycles was run. Every cDNA molecule carried a tag from a template-switch adaptor bearing 12 random nucleotides. Via MiXCR, TCRdb re-called the 5' RACE reads, giving one row per CDR3 protein. Of approximately 1,000,000 distinct CDR3 sequences listed, 30% to 40% were seen once; the top ten hold around 14%. Each sample gave at least 6.5 million isolated PBMCs. This rearrangement joins TRBV10-3 to TRBJ2-7; D not resolved. Sequenced input: blood. The sequence was collected from a man between 18 and 35 years old in good health. The CDR3 bases are TGTGCCATCAGTGAATTTTGGACGAATACCTACGAGCAGTACTTC. Its protein is CAISEFWTNTYEQYF.